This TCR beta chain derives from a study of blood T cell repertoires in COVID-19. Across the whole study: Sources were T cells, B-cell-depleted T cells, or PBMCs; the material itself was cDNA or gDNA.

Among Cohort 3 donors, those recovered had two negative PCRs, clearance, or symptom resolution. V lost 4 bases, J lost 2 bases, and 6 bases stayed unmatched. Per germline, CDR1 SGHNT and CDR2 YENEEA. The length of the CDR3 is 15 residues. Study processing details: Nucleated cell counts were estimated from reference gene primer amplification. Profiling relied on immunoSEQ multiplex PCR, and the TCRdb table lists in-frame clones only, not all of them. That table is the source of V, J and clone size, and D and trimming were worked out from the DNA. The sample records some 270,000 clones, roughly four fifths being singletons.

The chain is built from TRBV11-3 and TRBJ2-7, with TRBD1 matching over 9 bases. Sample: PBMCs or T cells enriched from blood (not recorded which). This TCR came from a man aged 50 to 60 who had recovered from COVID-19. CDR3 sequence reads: CASSSRQGETYEQYF. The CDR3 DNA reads TGTGCCAGCAGCTCCCGACAGGGGGAGACCTACGAGCAGTACTTC. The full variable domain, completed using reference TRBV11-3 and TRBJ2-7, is EAGVVQSPRYKIIEKKQPVAFWCNPISGHNTLYWYLQNLGQGPELLIRYENEEAVDDSQLPKDRFSAERLKGVDSTLKIQPAELGDSAVYLCASSSRQGETYEQYFGPGTRLTVT.